The entry below describes one T cell receptor (beta chain). The same CDR3 can be traced to other DNA sequences in this sample. Between the trimmed V and J ends, which lost 2 bases and 0 bases, there was a span of 8 bases. The CDR3 extends over 15 amino acids. From germline, CDR1 is KGHSH and CDR2 LQKENI. Methods used by the authors: Amplification of reference gene primers provided the estimated nucleated cell counts. Produced via immunoSEQ multiplex PCR; TCRdb's table is partial and in-frame only. That table furnishes V, J and clone size, whereas the DNA furnished D and trimming. The table includes about 110,000 clones, 80% to 90% detected once. These data come from a study of blood T cell repertoires in COVID-19. Study overall: Sites in the United States, Italy and Spain provided acute and convalescent COVID-19 samples. Nucleic acid was either cDNA or gDNA, and it came from T cells, B-cell-depleted T cells, or PBMCs.

V and J are TRBV18 and TRBJ1-5; D might be TRBD1 (5 bases). The receptor comes from a woman older than 75 with active or convalescent COVID-19. The sample consisted of peripheral blood. CDR3 protein: CASSPGADSNQPQHF. The DNA for the CDR3 is TGTGCCAGCTCACCAGGGGCGGATAGCAATCAGCCCCAGCATTTT.